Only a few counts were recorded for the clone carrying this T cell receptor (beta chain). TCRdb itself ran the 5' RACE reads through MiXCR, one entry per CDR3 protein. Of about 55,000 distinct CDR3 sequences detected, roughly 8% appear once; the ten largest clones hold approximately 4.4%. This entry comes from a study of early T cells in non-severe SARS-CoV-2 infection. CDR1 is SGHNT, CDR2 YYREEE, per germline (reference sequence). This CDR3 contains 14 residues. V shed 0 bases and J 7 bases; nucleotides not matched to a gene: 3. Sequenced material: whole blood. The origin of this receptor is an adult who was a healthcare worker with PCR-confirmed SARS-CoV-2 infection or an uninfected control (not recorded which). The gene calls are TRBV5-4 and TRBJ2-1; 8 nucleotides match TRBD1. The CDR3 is CASSLGDRRNEQFF. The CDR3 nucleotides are TGTGCCAGCAGCTTGGGGGACAGGCGGAATGAGCAGTTCTTC. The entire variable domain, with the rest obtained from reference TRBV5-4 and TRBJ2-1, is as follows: ETGVTQSPTHLIKTRGQQVTLRCSSQSGHNTVSWYQQALGQGPQFIFQYYREEENGRGNFPPRFSGLQFPNYSSELNVNALELDDSALYLCASSLGDRRNEQFFGPGTRLTVL.